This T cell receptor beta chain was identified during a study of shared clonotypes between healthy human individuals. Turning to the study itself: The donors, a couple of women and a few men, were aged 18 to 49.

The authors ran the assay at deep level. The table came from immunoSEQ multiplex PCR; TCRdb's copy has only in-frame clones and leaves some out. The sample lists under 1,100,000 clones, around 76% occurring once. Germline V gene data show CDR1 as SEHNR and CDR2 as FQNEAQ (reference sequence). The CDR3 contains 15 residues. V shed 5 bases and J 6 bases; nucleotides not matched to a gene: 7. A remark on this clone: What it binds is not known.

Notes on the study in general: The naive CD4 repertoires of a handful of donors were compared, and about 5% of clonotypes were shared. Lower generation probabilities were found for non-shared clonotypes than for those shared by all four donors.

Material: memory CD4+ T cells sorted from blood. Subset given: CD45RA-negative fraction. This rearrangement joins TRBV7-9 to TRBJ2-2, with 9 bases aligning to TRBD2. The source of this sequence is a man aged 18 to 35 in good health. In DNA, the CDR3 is TGTGCCAGCAGCCTCCGACTAGCGGCGGCCGGGGAGCTGTTTTTT. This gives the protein CASSLRLAAAGELFF.